Shown below are 10 T cell receptor beta chains from a single sample sequenced in a study of T cell changes during pregnancy in multiple sclerosis. Sequencing used immunoSEQ multiplex PCR; TCRdb keeps in-frame clones, though not all of them. The table has 35,000 to 45,000 clones, roughly 90% seen once. The specimen was peripheral blood, collected in the second trimester of pregnancy. These receptor sequences come from a female donor in good health, enrolled as a control in a pregnancy study.

The CDR3 nucleotides read TGCAGTGCTCGTGGGCCCGATGGCTACACCTTC. It is translated as CSARGPDGYTF. The chain carries TRBV20-1 and TRBJ1-2; D call uncertain. CDR1 and CDR2 from the germline V gene are DFQATT and SNEGSKA (reference sequence). CDR3 size: 11 residues. The V end lost 5 bases, the J end lost 6 bases, and 10 bases lay between the germline ends.

The CDR3 loop is CASSYLRLQGNEQFF. The CDR3 bases are TGTGCCAGCAGTTACCTTAGGCTACAGGGCAATGAGCAGTTCTTC. The rearrangement links TRBV6-5 to TRBJ2-1; D perhaps matches TRBD1 (6 bases). Germline values: CDR1 MNHEY, CDR2 SVGAGI. The CDR3 totals 15 residues. With 2 bases removed from V and 6 bases from J, the gap between germline ends came to 14 bases.

J is TRBJ2-7 and V is TRBV9; 9 bases are a match to TRBD1. Germline V gene lookup returns CDR1 SGDLS and CDR2 YYNGEE. The CDR3 runs 15 residues. The ends lost 0 bases at V and 5 bases at J; junction bases unmatched: 6. The CDR3 DNA follows: TGTGCCAGCAGCGTAGGAGGGACAGGGTTTCACGAGCAGTACTTC. Translation: CASSVGGTGFHEQYF.

V and J are TRBV5-1 and TRBJ2-7; 12 bases align to TRBD2. The CDR3 length is 16 residues. In germline, CDR1 is SGHRS, CDR2 YFSETQ. The V gene end was trimmed by 1 base and the J gene end by 5 bases; junction bases not matched to a gene: 7. CDR3 coding DNA: TGCGCCAGCAGCTTGTTATCTAGCGGGAGGGCCGACGAGCAGTACTTC. It yields the protein CASSLLSSGRADEQYF.

The chain uses TRBV7-2 and TRBJ2-3; 14 nucleotides agree with TRBD2. The germline CDR1 and CDR2 sequences are SGHTA and FQGNSA. The junction had 4 bases not matched to a gene; V was cut back by 6 bases and J by 5 bases. The CDR3 consists of 15 residues. CDR3 nucleotide sequence: TGTGCCAGCAGGGCAGGGACTAGCGGGGGAGATACGCAGTATTTT. Amino acids: CASRAGTSGGDTQYF. Looking up the rest from reference TRBV7-2 and TRBJ2-3 gives the full variable domain: GAGVSQSPSNKVTEKGKDVELRCDPISGHTALYWYRQSLGQGLEFLIYFQGNSAPDKSGLPSDRFSAERTGGSVSTLTIQRTQQEDSAVYLCASRAGTSGGDTQYFGPGTRLTVL.

The chain recombines TRBV13 with TRBJ1-6; the match to TRBD1 covers 8 bases. The V gene's germline CDR1 is PRHDT and CDR2 FYEKMQ (reference sequence). The trim removed 1 base at V and 6 bases at J, leaving 5 bases unmatched. There are 16 residues in the CDR3. The CDR3 nucleotides read TGTGCCAGCAGCTTAGTTACAGGGGGTCGTAATTCACCCCTCCACTTT. It yields the protein CASSLVTGGRNSPLHF.

J is TRBJ2-7 and V is TRBV4-1; 7 positions agree with TRBD1. The J segment lost 2 bases and the V segment lost 0 bases, leaving 4 bases of the junction unmatched. The CDR3 totals 15 residues. Germline CDR1 MGHRA, CDR2 YSYEKL. CDR3 loop: CASSQDRTGPYEQYF. As DNA, the CDR3 is TGCGCCAGCAGCCAAGATCGGACAGGTCCCTACGAGCAGTACTTC.

This clone was seen a handful of times. The chain employs TRBV18 and TRBJ2-7; D ambiguous. The germline gives CDR1 KGHSH, CDR2 LQKENI. This CDR3 is 14 amino acids long. Deletions cut 3 bases from V and 1 base from J, with 10 bases between. The CDR3 sequence: CASSPPAQSYEQYF. CDR3 coding DNA: TGTGCCAGCTCACCGCCGGCACAGTCCTACGAGCAGTACTTC.

The chain couples TRBV29-1 to TRBJ1-1; TRBD1 is a possible D gene (5 bases). The V end was cut by 5 bases, the J end by 0 bases, with 13 bases between. The length of the CDR3 is 14 residues. Germline CDR1 and CDR2: SQVTM and ANQGSEA. The CDR3 spells CSVWQGSVNTEAFF. The CDR3 bases are TGCAGCGTTTGGCAGGGCTCGGTGAACACTGAAGCTTTCTTT.

The chain has TRBV27 and TRBJ2-2, with 11 bases matching TRBD2. CDR1 is MNHEY and CDR2 is SMNVEV in the germline V gene (reference sequence). This CDR3 is 17 amino acids long. Trimming took 6 bases from V and 5 from J; bases not matched to a gene: 11. The CDR3 region is CASSWGSGGAGTGELFF. The CDR3 nucleotides read TGTGCCAGCAGCTGGGGTAGCGGGGGGGCGGGGACCGGGGAGCTGTTTTTT.